This T cell receptor beta chain was captured by sequencing in a study of CD8 T cells in Susac syndrome (dated by TCRdb to the late 2010s). About the investigation overall: Among the sequenced Susac syndrome patients, about six had clinically active disease and about eight were in clinical remission. At blood withdrawal, Susac syndrome patients were therapy-naive, treated with corticosteroids (with IVIg additionally given to some), or treated with IVIg alone. The study used repertoire sequencing to test whether antigen drove CD8+ T cell activation and differentiation in Susac syndrome. Points the paper makes about the study in general: No clonal expansion was detected in the CD4+ T cell repertoire of Susac syndrome patients. The number of individuals in the TCR sequencing and HLA analysis was acknowledged as relatively small.

RNA was extracted using the RNeasy kit, and roughly 0.5 to 1 microgram was reverse transcribed with random hexamers. The immunoSEQ multiplex PCR assay, covering 54 Vbeta and 13 Jbeta segments, was used to amplify TCR beta CDR3 regions. PCR amplification bias was corrected by using a synthetic template baseline for primer optimization and computational correction. On the authors' methods: Only productive sequences were kept, with reads annotated to V, D and J genes according to IMGT and analyzed in immunoSEQ Analyzer. To calculate clonality, Shannon entropy was normalized by log2 of the number of productive unique sequences and then subtracted from one. For each patient and control, public and private clones were evaluated among the 100 most prevalent clones. A clone was defined as Susac-specific if it was absent from the healthy and MS cohorts, from around 960 published viral clones and from other ImmuneACCESS disease sequences. The public sequencing data were trimmed at Q25 with fastp and processed into clonotypes with MiXCR by TCRdb, which kept only in-frame beta chains. A single entry per CDR3 protein holds the most common genes and DNA from its merged rows. None of the V and J calls come from the authors' own analysis; TCRdb made them. The sample table contains 150,000 to 200,000 distinct CDR3 sequences; only one count was recorded for 91% of them. Jointly, the top ten make up approximately 0.086% of the sample.

As concerns this clonotype: Its cognate antigen has yet to be identified. No per-base quality is available; no much larger clone lies one base away.

Peripheral blood CD8+ and CD4+ T cells from healthy donors, Susac syndrome patients and multiple sclerosis patients were profiled using high-throughput TCR beta sequencing. The Susac syndrome patients fulfilled recently defined diagnostic criteria for definite or probable disease. Bulk CD8+ and CD4+ T cells were purified by magnetic negative isolation, whereas CD8+ TEMRA cells were enriched by FACS. Blood was collected in EDTA tubes and processed within 24 hours, with PBMCs isolated through density gradient centrifugation. PBMCs intended for TCR sequencing were cryopreserved in liquid nitrogen and were subsequently thawed in a 37 degrees C water bath. Purity of sorted or isolated CD4+, CD8+ and CD8+ TEMRA cells was at least 90%. Sequenced input: CD4+ T cells from PBMCs. The receptor was isolated from a human donor with Susac syndrome.

The CDR3 corresponds to CASSQQGYIGEAFF. The DNA sequence follows: TGTGCCAGCAGCCAACAGGGATATATCGGTGAAGCTTTCTTT. The rearranged chain carries TRBV7-9 and TRBJ1-1; a tentative D match to TRBD1 spans 6 bases. The CDR3 contains 14 residues, cysteine and phenylalanine counted. Here the CDR3 DNA is all that survives: 42 bases in frame from base 1. CDR1 and CDR2, looked up from the germline V gene (reference sequence), are SEHNR and FQNEAQ. V sheds 5 bases and J sheds 7 bases, leaving 17 bases between their ends. The variable domain in full, with residues beyond the CDR3 obtained from the reference TRBV7-9 and TRBJ1-1 genes, is DTGVSQNPRHKITKRGQNVTFRCDPISEHNRLYWYRQTLGQGPEFLTYFQNEAQLEKSRLLSDRFSAERPKGSFSTLEIQRTEQGDSAMYLCASSQQGYIGEAFFGQGTRLTVV.